This T cell receptor beta chain was profiled in a study of T cells in Graves' hyperthyroidism and ophthalmopathy (dated by TCRdb to between 2018 and 2021). For the study in its entirety: Peripheral blood was collected at initial diagnosis, before any treatment. To identify distinguishing TCR V-J signatures, a discovery cohort of around 100 patients was used, comprising approximately 40 with Graves' ophthalmopathy and some 60 with stable Graves' hyperthyroidism. Prospective prediction of ophthalmopathy was tested in an independent validation cohort of fewer than 20 hyperthyroidism patients and around 16 patients who later progressed to ophthalmopathy. The roughly 94 discovery patients were randomly divided into training and test sets at a 7:3 ratio. Thyroid tissue and blood T-cell repertoires from more than five Graves' hyperthyroidism patients were also compared in the study. After sampling, hyperthyroidism patients received methimazole starting at 30 mg daily, and ophthalmopathy patients received high-dose intravenous methylprednisolone. According to the paper, TCR Vbeta CDR3 sequencing was carried out on over 130 peripheral blood samples, which came from around 43 ophthalmopathy, around 74 hyperthyroidism and roughly 17 progressor patients. Study-level results and caveats: No statistical method was used to fix the sample size in advance, and group allocation was not hidden from the investigators. A model built on a 13 V-J signature distinguished ophthalmopathy from stable hyperthyroidism, reaching around 90% sensitivity and under 84% specificity in cross-validation and 80%/75% in testing. Most expanded thyroid clonotypes (frequency above 0.001) were also detected in blood, suggesting blood repertoires may reflect thyroid immune responses. In validation, the model predicted progression to ophthalmopathy a median of about 6 months before onset, with about 70% sensitivity and roughly 77% specificity.

With regard to this clonotype: What antigen it recognizes has not been identified. A much larger clonotype is one base distant, so this may be a read error.

The hyperthyroidism patients were between 18 and 65 years old and newly diagnosed, with a disease duration of less than 2 months. Any patient with an uncontrolled infection, another autoimmune disease, pregnancy or lactation was excluded. Diagnoses were based on clinical symptoms, serum thyroxine and TRAb, thyroid ultrasound and orbital computed tomography. Blood from progressor patients was drawn when they were first diagnosed with hyperthyroidism, before any ophthalmopathy symptoms appeared. PBMCs were separated from over 9 ml of fresh peripheral blood using Ficoll-Paque density gradient centrifugation. Progressor patients were defined as those initially diagnosed with Graves' hyperthyroidism in whom ophthalmopathy developed during follow-up. Total RNA was extracted with Trizol reagent, and quality was checked on an Agilent 2100 Bioanalyzer. Amplification of TCR beta CDR3 regions was carried out from RNA transcripts. For the first round of RT-PCR on the TCR CDR3, the HTBI primer set was used together with the Qiagen OneStep RT-PCR kit. Libraries were constructed in a second round of multiplex PCR, after which size selection and purification were carried out. Libraries were sequenced paired-end with 100 bp reads on an Illumina HiSeq2000. The original methods were these. SOAPnuke was used to process the raw data, with reads discarded if the reads contained adapters or uncalled bases, had a mean Phred below 15, or lacked an exact constant-primer or identifier match. High-quality paired reads were merged with COPE v1.2.5, and unique nucleotide sequences were defined as clonotypes. MiTCR v1.1 was used to align the clonotypes against IMGT TRBV, TRBD and TRBJ reference segments. Analysis was restricted to V-J combinations with a frequency above 0.0001, which covered 99% to 99.2% of repertoires. A TCS score was defined as the ratio of F50 (clonal expansion) to E x V (chaos), with BLOSUM62-based TCRdist applied between CDR3 peptides within each V-J. Welch's t-statistics and random forest reduced just over 500 V-J features to roughly 13, which were used in a naive Bayes classifier (R e1071). The public reads were reanalyzed by TCRdb: fastp trimming at Q25, MiXCR alignment, in-frame beta chains only. One record per CDR3 amino acid sequence lists the most common genes and DNA. The V and J calls shown here were made by TCRdb, not taken from the authors' results. A total of roughly 150,000 distinct CDR3 sequences appear in this sample, less than 10% of them only once. The top ten clones comprise around 21% of the sample.

CDR1 and CDR2, per the germline V gene (reference sequence), are SEHNR and FQNEAQ. At the junction V is shortened by 5 bases and J by 6 bases, with 20 bases in between. Counted from cysteine to phenylalanine, this CDR3 has 15 amino acids. The entry retains the CDR3 DNA only, 45 bases that are in frame from base 1. The sequence was obtained from a woman aged 18-35 years with Graves' hyperthyroidism that later progressed to Graves' ophthalmopathy. Sequenced input: blood. The sequence is built from TRBV7-9 and TRBJ2-7; TRBD1 is perhaps the D gene, given 6 matching bases. Read as DNA, the sequence is TGTGCCAGCAGCACCACCGGGACATGGGGCGTCGAGCAGTACTTC. This encodes CASSTTGTWGVEQYF.